This TCR beta chain was recovered during a study of T cell responses to AZD1222 COVID-19 vaccine. Study-wide background: Second-dose recipients at about 4 or about 12 weeks were treated as one pooled group.

Notes on this clone: Its antigen is still unknown.

Sequenced by immunoSEQ multiplex PCR; TCRdb stores in-frame clones only, minus some. The table has 65,000 to 75,000 clones, roughly 80% seen once. Study-wide findings and caveats: Distributed over spike, vaccine-associated CD4 TCRs predominated at 160-218 and 743-854. Spike-specific TCR breadth and depth were elevated following two AZD1222 doses.

The CDR3 covers 17 residues. Trimming left V 3 bases short and J 3 bases short, with 17 bases between. Germline V gene data show CDR1 as KGHSH and CDR2 as LQKENI. The TCR comes from an adult in good health. Sequences were derived from peripheral blood, sampled on day 0 of AZD1222 vaccination. The V gene is TRBV18, the J gene TRBJ1-4; perhaps TRBD1 as D (5 bases). This CDR3 reads CASSPSVGDRANEKLFF. In nucleotides, the CDR3 is TGTGCCAGCTCACCCAGTGTGGGGGATCGGGCTAATGAAAAACTGTTTTTT.